Described below is a single T cell receptor (beta chain) sequence and its context. V lost 5 bases and J lost 7; bases outside the gene matches: 14. The CDR3 loop spans 17 amino acids. CDR1 and CDR2 (germline): LNHDA, SQIVND (reference sequence). The sample belongs to a study of blood T cell repertoires in COVID-19. Study-wide context: There were acute and convalescent COVID-19 samples, and they came from the United States, Italy and Spain. PBMCs, B-cell-depleted T cells, or T cells were the source of the cDNA or gDNA that made up the material.

Original methodology: From reference gene primer amplification, estimates of nucleated cell counts were derived. Only in-frame clones appear in the TCRdb table, and some are missing; sequencing was by immunoSEQ multiplex PCR. Clone size and the V and J calls come from that table; the DNA yielded D and trimming. The table records 50,000 to 65,000 clones, more than 70% of them present only once. The chain uses TRBV19 and TRBJ1-6; TRBD1 agrees at 7 bases. The clonotype was recovered from a human donor in a cohort sampled during active COVID-19. Sequencing was performed on peripheral blood. The CDR3, as DNA: TGTGCCAGTAGTGTAACGACAGGGCCTTGGTGGAATTCACCCCTCCACTTT. Protein: CASSVTTGPWWNSPLHF.